This TCR beta chain is drawn from a study of blood T cell repertoires in COVID-19. Study overall: Some COVID-19 samples were acute and others convalescent; all came from the United States, Italy and Spain. PBMCs, B-cell-depleted T cells, or T cells were the source of the cDNA or gDNA that made up the material.

Under the authors' procedure: Counts of nucleated cells, estimated from reference gene primer amplification, were obtained. The data were produced by immunoSEQ multiplex PCR, yet TCRdb's version contains in-frame clones alone and is incomplete. V and J calls and clone size are copied from that table; D and trimming were computed from the DNA. The sample holds over 150,000 clones; 65% to 80% are singletons and the top ten take around 8.1%. With 5 bases removed from V and 0 bases from J, the gap between germline ends came to 17 bases. Germline V gives CDR1 MDHEN, CDR2 SYDVKM. This CDR3 contains 17 residues.

The chain is built from TRBV28 and TRBJ1-5, with D unclear. This TCR came from a man aged 60-69 years with acute or convalescent COVID-19. The source material was peripheral blood. CDR3 nucleotide sequence: TGTGCCAGCAGTACCCCATCGACATTATATAGCAATCAGCCCCAGCATTTT. As protein: CASSTPSTLYSNQPQHF.